This passage covers 3 T cell receptor beta chains from one sample sequenced in a study of cytomegalovirus exposure and HLA in healthy donors. The PCR contained 60 Vbeta and 13 Jbeta primers. Profiled with immunoSEQ multiplex PCR; TCRdb holds only in-frame clones, not every one. The sample consists of roughly 100,000 clones, about 76% of them appearing once. Material: PBMCs. These receptors all stem from a woman aged 40 to 50 in good health and CMV-seronegative.

The V gene is TRBV4-1, the J gene TRBJ2-1; D not certain. V gave up 3 bases and J gave up 4 bases, with 7 bases separating them. CDR1 is MGHRA, CDR2 YSYEKL, per germline. This CDR3 has 13 residues. The DNA for the CDR3 is TGCGCCAGCAGCCAGTTTATTTACAATGAGCAGTTCTTC. It is translated as CASSQFIYNEQFF.

The J gene is TRBJ2-5, the V gene TRBV10-2; 12 nucleotides line up with TRBD2. The CDR3 spans 14 residues. Germline assignment: CDR1 WSHSY and CDR2 SAAADI. V shed 9 bases, J shed 6 bases, and the junction held 8 bases outside the gene matches. CDR3 sequence: CARPLAGGHKTQYF. As DNA, the CDR3 is TGCGCCAGGCCTCTAGCGGGGGGGCATAAGACCCAGTACTTC.

This clone showed up just a few times. The chain is built from TRBV7-8 and TRBJ1-4, with D possibly TRBD1 on 6 matching bases. The CDR3 is made up of 15 amino acids. Trimming took 4 bases from V and 3 from J, leaving 12 bases between them. CDR1 SGHVS and CDR2 FQNEAQ come from the germline V gene. The CDR3 sequence is CASSSDRLANEKLFF. For the CDR3, the DNA is TGTGCCAGCAGCTCAGACAGGTTGGCTAATGAAAAACTGTTTTTT. Drawing the rest from reference TRBV7-8 and TRBJ1-4, the complete variable domain is GAGVSQSPRYKVAKRGQDVALRCDPISGHVSLFWYQQALGQGPEFLTYFQNEAQLDKSGLPSDRFFAERPEGSVSTLKIQRTQQEDSAVYLCASSSDRLANEKLFFGSGTQLSVL.